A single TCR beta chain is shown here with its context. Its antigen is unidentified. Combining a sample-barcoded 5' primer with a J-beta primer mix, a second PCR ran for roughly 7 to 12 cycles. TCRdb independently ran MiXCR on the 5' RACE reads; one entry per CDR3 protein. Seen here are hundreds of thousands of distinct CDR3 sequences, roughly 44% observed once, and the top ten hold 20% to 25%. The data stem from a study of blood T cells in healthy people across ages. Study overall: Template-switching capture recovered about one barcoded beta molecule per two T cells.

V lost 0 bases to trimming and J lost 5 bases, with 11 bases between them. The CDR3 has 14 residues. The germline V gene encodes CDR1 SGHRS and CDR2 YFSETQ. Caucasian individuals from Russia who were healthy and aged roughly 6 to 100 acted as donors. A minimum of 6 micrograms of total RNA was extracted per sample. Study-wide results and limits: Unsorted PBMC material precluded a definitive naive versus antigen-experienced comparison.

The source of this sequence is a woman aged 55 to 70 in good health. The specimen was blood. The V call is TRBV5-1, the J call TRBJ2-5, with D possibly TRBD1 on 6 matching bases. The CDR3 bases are TGCGCCAGCAGCTTGGCAGGGGTATCGGAGACCCAGTACTTC. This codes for CASSLAGVSETQYF.